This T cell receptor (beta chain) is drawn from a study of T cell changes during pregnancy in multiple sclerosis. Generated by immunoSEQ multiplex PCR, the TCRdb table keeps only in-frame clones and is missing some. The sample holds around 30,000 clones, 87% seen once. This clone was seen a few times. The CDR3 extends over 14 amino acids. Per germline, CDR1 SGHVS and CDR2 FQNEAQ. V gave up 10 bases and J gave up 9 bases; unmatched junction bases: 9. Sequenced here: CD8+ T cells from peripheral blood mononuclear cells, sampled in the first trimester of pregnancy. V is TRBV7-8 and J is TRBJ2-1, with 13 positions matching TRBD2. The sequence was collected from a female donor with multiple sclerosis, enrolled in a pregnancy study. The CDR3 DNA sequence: TGTGCCACCGAGACTAGCGGGGGGTTAGGTGAGCAGTTCTTC. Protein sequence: CATETSGGLGEQFF.